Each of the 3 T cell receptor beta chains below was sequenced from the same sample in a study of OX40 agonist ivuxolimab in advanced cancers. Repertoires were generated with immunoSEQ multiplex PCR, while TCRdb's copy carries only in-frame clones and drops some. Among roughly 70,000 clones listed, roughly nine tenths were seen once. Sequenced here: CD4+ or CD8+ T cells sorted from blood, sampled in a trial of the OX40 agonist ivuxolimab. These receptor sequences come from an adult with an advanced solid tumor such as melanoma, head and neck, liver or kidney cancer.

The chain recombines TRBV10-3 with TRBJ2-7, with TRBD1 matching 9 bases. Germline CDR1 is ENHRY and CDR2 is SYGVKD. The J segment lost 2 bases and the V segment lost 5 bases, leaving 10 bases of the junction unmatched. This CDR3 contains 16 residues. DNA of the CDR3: TGTGCCATCAGTAACAAAGGGACAGGGAATCCCTACGAGCAGTACTTC. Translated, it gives CAISNKGTGNPYEQYF.

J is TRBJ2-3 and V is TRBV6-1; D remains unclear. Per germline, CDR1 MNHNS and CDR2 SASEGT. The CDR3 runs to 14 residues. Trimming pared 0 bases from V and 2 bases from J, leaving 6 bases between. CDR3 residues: CASSEAQYTDTQYF. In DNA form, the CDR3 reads TGTGCCAGCAGTGAAGCACAGTACACAGATACGCAGTATTTT.

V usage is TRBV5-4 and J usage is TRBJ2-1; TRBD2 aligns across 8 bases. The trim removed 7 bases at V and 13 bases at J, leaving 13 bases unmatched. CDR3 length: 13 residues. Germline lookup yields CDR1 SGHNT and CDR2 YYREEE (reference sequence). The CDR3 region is CASRKSGSINQFF. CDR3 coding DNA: TGTGCCAGCCGGAAAAGCGGGAGTATAAATCAGTTCTTC.